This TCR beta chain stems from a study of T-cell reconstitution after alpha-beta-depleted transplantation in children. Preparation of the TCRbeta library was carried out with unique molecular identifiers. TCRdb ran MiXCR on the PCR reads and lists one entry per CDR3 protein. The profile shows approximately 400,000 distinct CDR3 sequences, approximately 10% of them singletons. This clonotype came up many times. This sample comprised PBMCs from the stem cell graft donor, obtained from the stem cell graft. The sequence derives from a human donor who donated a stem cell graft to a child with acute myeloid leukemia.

CDR3 sequence: CASSNRRVQETQYF. CDR3 DNA sequence: TGTGCCAGCAGTAACCGGCGAGTCCAAGAGACCCAGTACTTC. This rearrangement joins TRBV6-5 to TRBJ2-5; D gene ambiguous. With 5 bases removed from V and 1 base from J, the gap between germline ends came to 11 bases. Germline V gene sequence: CDR1 MNHEY, CDR2 SVGAGI. The CDR3 consists of 14 residues.